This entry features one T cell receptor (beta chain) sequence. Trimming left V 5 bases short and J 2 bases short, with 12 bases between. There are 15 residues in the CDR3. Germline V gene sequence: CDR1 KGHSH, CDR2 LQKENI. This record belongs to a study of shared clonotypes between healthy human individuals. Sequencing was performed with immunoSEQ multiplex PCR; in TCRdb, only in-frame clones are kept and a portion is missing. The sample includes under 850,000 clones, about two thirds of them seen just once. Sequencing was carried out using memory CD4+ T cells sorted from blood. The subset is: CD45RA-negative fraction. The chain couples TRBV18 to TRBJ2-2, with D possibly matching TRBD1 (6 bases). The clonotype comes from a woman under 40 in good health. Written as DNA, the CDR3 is TGTGCCAGCTCATTCGGACAGCCAAACACCGGGGAGCTGTTTTTT. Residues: CASSFGQPNTGELFF.